This T cell receptor beta chain derives from a study of blood T cell repertoires in COVID-19. The V end was cut by 7 bases, the J end by 0 bases, with 13 bases between. Germline loops: CDR1 LNHDA, CDR2 SQIVND (reference sequence). The CDR3 loop spans 14 amino acids. Libraries were prepared by immunoSEQ multiplex PCR; TCRdb keeps only in-frame clonotypes and omits some of them. The profile shows some 40,000 clones, nearly 80% of them singletons. The chain joins TRBV19 to TRBJ2-7, with D possibly being TRBD2 (5 bases). The source is a man between 65 and 85 years old with acute or convalescent COVID-19. The sample taken for sequencing was peripheral blood. The DNA for the CDR3 is TGTGCCAGTACGGAGTCCGGGGTCTCCTACGAGCAGTACTTC. Protein product: CASTESGVSYEQYF.